This section outlines one T cell receptor beta chain sequence together with its context. What it recognizes is unknown. The CDR3 runs to 17 residues. Germline lookup yields CDR1 SGHAT and CDR2 FQNNGV. Trimming cost V 10 bases and J 0 bases, with 19 bases left between them. The record originates from a study of Ad26.COV2.S vaccination and SARS-CoV-2 variants. Overall study context: The donor belonged to the COV1001 Ad26.COV2.S trial arm. General study findings and limits: Vaccine recipients posted higher spike-specific TCR breadth than their placebo counterparts. Possible underestimation of total T cell responses by the TCR breadth and depth analyses was noted.

Profiling relied on immunoSEQ multiplex PCR, and the TCRdb table lists in-frame clones only, not all of them. This sample carries some 450,000 clones, 90% of them seen once, and the ten largest clones take 4.3%. Treatment described: over 15 received Ad26.COV2.S at low or high dose, single or two shots; roughly five received placebo; per-sample allocation not given. The study sampled participants on day 63 after the first vaccine or placebo injection. The input for sequencing was peripheral blood, taken in a trial of Ad26.COV2.S vaccine versus placebo. The gene calls are TRBV11-2 and TRBJ2-6; possibly TRBD1 for D (5 bases). This TCR came from a person between 18 and 59 years old who received the Ad26.COV2.S COVID-19 vaccine or a placebo. CDR3 nucleotide sequence: TGTGCCATCCCCCGGTGGGGCCGCCTCTCTGGGGCCAACGTCCTGACTTTC. Protein: CAIPRWGRLSGANVLTF.